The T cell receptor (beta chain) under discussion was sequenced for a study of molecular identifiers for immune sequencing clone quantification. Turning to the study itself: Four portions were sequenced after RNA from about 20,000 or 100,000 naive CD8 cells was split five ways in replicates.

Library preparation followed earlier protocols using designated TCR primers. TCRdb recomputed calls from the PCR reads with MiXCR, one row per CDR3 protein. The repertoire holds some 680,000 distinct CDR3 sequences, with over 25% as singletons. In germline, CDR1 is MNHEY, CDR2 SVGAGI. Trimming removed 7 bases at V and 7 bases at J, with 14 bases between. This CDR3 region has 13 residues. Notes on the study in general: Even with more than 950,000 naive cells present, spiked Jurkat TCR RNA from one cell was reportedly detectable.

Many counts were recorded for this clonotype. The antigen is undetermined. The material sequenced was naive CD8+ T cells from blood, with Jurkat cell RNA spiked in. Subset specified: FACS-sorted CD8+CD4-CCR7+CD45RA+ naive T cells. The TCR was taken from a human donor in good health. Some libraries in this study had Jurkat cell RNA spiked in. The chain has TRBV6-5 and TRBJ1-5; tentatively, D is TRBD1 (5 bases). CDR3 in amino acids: CASMGGLGQPQHF. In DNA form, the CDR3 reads TGTGCCAGCATGGGGGGTCTGGGACAGCCCCAGCATTTT.